Below, one T cell receptor (beta chain) is given with its context. Its antigen is still unknown. This CDR3 comprises 15 residues. Germline CDR1 and CDR2: MNHNS and SASEGT. V lost 3 bases and J lost 1; bases outside the gene matches: 4. PCR was performed using 60 Vbeta and 13 Jbeta primers. Source study methods: Later analysis identified 80 million to 90 million unique TCR beta chains, about 12 million shared. Data came from immunoSEQ multiplex PCR; TCRdb stores just in-frame clones and leaves some out. V and J calls and clone size are as listed in that table; D and trimming were resolved from the DNA. The sample carries about 150,000 clones, 70% to 90% recorded once. This sample stems from a study of cytomegalovirus exposure and HLA in healthy donors. Study observations and caveats: Researchers reported in a later analysis that common viral pathogens appeared linked to several top clusters. With later analysis, a missense DCLRE1C variant became linked to TCR beta V- and J-gene trimming.

This TCR came from a woman aged 40 to 50 in good health and CMV-seropositive. Sequencing was done on a sample of PBMCs. The chain combines TRBV6-1 with TRBJ1-1; TRBD1 matches at 8 bases. In nucleotides, the CDR3 is TGTGCCAGCAGTGATGTGGGACAGGCGAACACTGAAGCTTTCTTT. This translates into CASSDVGQANTEAFF.